These 7 T cell receptor beta chains were sequenced from one sample in a study of pediatric ulcerative colitis. The rectum was sampled with one to two pinch biopsies at colonoscopy. Clones were read by immunoSEQ multiplex PCR, and TCRdb kept only the in-frame ones, dropping some. The sample consists of roughly 45,000 clones, 78% of them appearing once. Specimen: gut tissue. The receptors here all came from a girl aged 5 to 17 with moderate ulcerative colitis.

The J gene is TRBJ1-1, the V gene TRBV7-2; a possible D gene is TRBD1 (5 bases). CDR1 is SGHTA, CDR2 FQGNSA, per germline. This CDR3 spans 16 amino acids. Trimming cost V 2 bases and J 0 bases, with 13 bases left between them. This CDR3 reads CASSLSPQQVNTEAFF. CDR3 DNA sequence: TGTGCCAGCAGCTTAAGCCCCCAACAGGTGAACACTGAAGCTTTCTTT. The whole variable domain, remainder taken from reference TRBV7-2 and TRBJ1-1, is GAGVSQSPSNKVTEKGKDVELRCDPISGHTALYWYRQSLGQGLEFLIYFQGNSAPDKSGLPSDRFSAERTGGSVSTLTIQRTQQEDSAVYLCASSLSPQQVNTEAFFGQGTRLTVV.

The chain is built from TRBV5-1 and TRBJ1-1; unclear D gene. From germline, CDR1 is SGHRS and CDR2 YFSETQ. The CDR3 extends over 15 amino acids. V was trimmed by 0 bases and J by 0 bases, leaving 9 bases between them. The CDR3: CASSLAEPLNTEAFF. Written as DNA, the CDR3 is TGCGCCAGCAGCTTGGCAGAGCCCTTGAACACTGAAGCTTTCTTT.

The J gene is TRBJ1-6, the V gene TRBV6-6; unclear D gene. This CDR3 is built from 14 residues. Germline CDR1 and CDR2: MNHNY and SVGAGI (reference sequence). V was pared by 9 bases and J by 0 bases, with 9 bases between. CDR3 nucleotides: TGTGCCAGTTTATCTTACTCCTATAATTCACCCCTCCACTTT. Its translation is CASLSYSYNSPLHF.

This clone is medium-sized within its sample. The chain couples TRBV5-6 to TRBJ2-2; D gene uncertain. This CDR3 contains 14 residues. The V gene lost 4 bases and the J gene lost 7 bases, with 14 bases spanning the gap. Germline assignment: CDR1 SGHDT and CDR2 YYEEEE. DNA for the CDR3: TGTGCCAGCAGCAAGACGGCTAGGTACGGGGAGCTGTTTTTT. It is translated as CASSKTARYGELFF.

The chain uses TRBV5-5 and TRBJ1-1; unclear D gene. Trimming removed 4 bases from V and 6 bases from J, with 10 bases in between. The CDR3 spans 12 residues. Germline V CDR1 and CDR2: SGHKS, YYEKEE (reference sequence). The DNA of the CDR3 is TGTGCCAGCAGCCTAAGCACGCCTGAAGCTTTCTTT. Its translation: CASSLSTPEAFF. The whole variable domain, filled in from reference TRBV5-5 and TRBJ1-1, reads DAGVTQSPTHLIKTRGQQVTLRCSPISGHKSVSWYQQVLGQGPQFIFQYYEKEERGRGNFPDRFSARQFPNYSSELNVNALLLGDSALYLCASSLSTPEAFFGQGTRLTVV.

V and J are TRBV28 and TRBJ2-7; D remains ambiguous. V was clipped by 2 bases and J by 5 bases, with 4 bases between them. The CDR3 is 11 residues long. Germline-derived CDR1 and CDR2 are MDHEN and SYDVKM. The CDR3 DNA is TGTGCCAGCAGTTTACAGGACGAGCAGTACTTC. This sequence encodes CASSLQDEQYF.

This clone was recorded once. The CDR3, as DNA: TGCAGCGTTGGCCGAGCGGGGATCACAGATACGCAGTATTTT. It codes for CSVGRAGITDTQYF. The chain couples TRBV29-1 to TRBJ2-3; TRBD2 aligns across 7 bases. The CDR3 runs 14 residues. V lost 4 bases, J lost 2 bases, and 6 bases stayed unmatched. Germline V lookup: CDR1 SQVTM, CDR2 ANQGSEA.